The rows below give T cell receptor beta chains drawn from one sample of a study of T cell changes during pregnancy in multiple sclerosis. Sequencing was performed with immunoSEQ multiplex PCR; in TCRdb, only in-frame clones are kept and a portion is missing. The table lists under 55,000 clones, 93% of them singletons. Material: peripheral blood, obtained in the second trimester of pregnancy. The receptors here all came from a female donor with multiple sclerosis, enrolled in a pregnancy study. The CDR3 runs from the conserved cysteine through the conserved F or W. Fields, in order: clone size, D gene, J gene, V gene, CDR3 DNA, CDR3 protein. The D gene is left open where the match is weak. Clone size appears in some rows only: once, few, many, or a class for an expanded clone.

few | TRBD1 | TRBJ1-2 | TRBV25-1 | TGTGCCAGCAGTGAACCCGGGACAGGGGTGGATGGCTACACCTTC | CASSEPGTGVDGYTF
NA | NA | TRBJ2-3 | TRBV9 | TGTGCCAGCAGCCTCACACCCACAACGGGGTCGGGGACAGATACGCAGTATTTT | CASSLTPTTGSGTDTQYF
NA | TRBD1 | TRBJ2-2 | TRBV6-6 | TGTGCCAGCAGCCCGGACAGGTCCGTCGGGGAGCTGTTTTTT | CASSPDRSVGELFF
NA | NA | TRBJ2-1 | TRBV7-2 | TGTGCCAGCAGCTTACTTGGACGGCCACGGAACAGGAATGAGCAGTTCTTC | CASSLLGRPRNRNEQFF
NA | TRBD2 | TRBJ2-7 | TRBV5-1 | TGCGCCAGCAGCCCCTTTGAGGGAGGGGTCCTCTACGAGCAGTACTTC | CASSPFEGGVLYEQYF
NA | NA | TRBJ2-3 | TRBV5-4 | TGTGCCAGCAGCTTGACGGGCACAGATACGCAGTATTTT | CASSLTGTDTQYF
NA | TRBD1 | TRBJ2-1 | TRBV6-4 | TGTGCCAGCAGTGACTCGACAGGGGGCTACAATGAGCAGTTCTTC | CASSDSTGGYNEQFF
NA | TRBD2 | TRBJ2-7 | TRBV19 | TGTGCCAGTCGTAAAGCGGGAGGTTCCTACGAGCAGTACTTC | CASRKAGGSYEQYF
once | NA | TRBJ2-2 | TRBV19 | TGTGCCAGTAGTAGACGGGACATAACCGGGGAGCTGTTTTTT | CASSRRDITGELFF
NA | TRBD2 | TRBJ2-7 | TRBV7-2 | TGTGCCAGCAGCTCGTCTAGCGGACTCTACGAGCAGTACTTC | CASSSSSGLYEQYF
NA | TRBD2 | TRBJ2-7 | TRBV5-4 | TGTGCCAGCAGCCTAGCGGGAGGGAGCTCCTACGAGCAGTACTTC | CASSLAGGSSYEQYF
NA | NA | TRBJ2-7 | TRBV4-3 | TGCGCCAGCAGCCAACGCTGGACAACTGTCTACGAGCAGTACTTC | CASSQRWTTVYEQYF
NA | NA | TRBJ1-1 | TRBV6-5 | TGTGCCAGCAGTTACTCGGGACTACGTGAAGCTTTCTTT | CASSYSGLREAFF
NA | NA | TRBJ1-2 | TRBV7-9 | TGTGCCAGCAGCCCCCTCCCGGCAGGCACCTATGGCTACACCTTC | CASSPLPAGTYGYTF